Below, one T cell receptor beta chain is given with its context. The antigen is undetermined. These data come from a study of cytomegalovirus exposure and HLA in healthy donors. Per the germline V gene, CDR1 is LNHNV and CDR2 is YYDKDF (reference sequence). The ends were cut back, 6 bases at V and 0 bases at J, with 10 bases in the middle. The CDR3 covers 14 residues. The PCR ran on 60 Vbeta and 13 Jbeta primers. Here immunoSEQ multiplex PCR was the method, and the copy in TCRdb shows in-frame clones only, minus some. The top ten hold 1.4% to 1.5% of the sample, which has just over 60,000 clones, about 90% seen once. General study results and limits: Fewer N-insertions (relative to the roughly 610-donor mean) were reportedly seen in an Asian-associated ancestry cluster in a later analysis. The CMV antigen specificity of a few CMV-associated chains was confirmed through in vitro analysis.

Source material: PBMCs. The sequence was collected from a man between 18 and 35 years old in good health and CMV-seronegative. The rearrangement joins TRBV15 to TRBJ2-3; a possible D gene is TRBD2 (5 bases). The CDR3, as DNA: TGTGCCACCAGGACCGGACTGAGCACAGATACGCAGTATTTT. Residues: CATRTGLSTDTQYF.